The present T cell receptor (beta chain) was sequenced within a study of cytomegalovirus exposure and HLA in healthy donors. About the study: When fewer than 500 donors were genotyped, roughly 80% of them were found to fall in the Caucasian-associated ancestry cluster. Points from the study as a whole: Only CMV serostatus was available as immune exposure information. Presence/absence comparisons presumed near-even sequencing depth among donors. Associated with cytomegalovirus, according to the listing, were 150 to 200 TCR beta chains.

This PCR relied on a set of 60 Vbeta primers and 13 Jbeta primers. Profiled with immunoSEQ multiplex PCR; TCRdb holds only in-frame clones, not every one. Of about 160,000 clones listed, 80% are singletons. Regarding this clone: Its antigen is still unknown.

The source material was PBMCs. The TCR sequence derives from a male donor in good health and CMV-seropositive.

CDR3 sequence (DNA): TGTGCCAGCAGCTTAGGGACTAGCGGGAGGGGAGAGCAGTTCTTC. As protein: CASSLGTSGRGEQFF. The rearrangement links TRBV7-8 to TRBJ2-1; 15 bases match TRBD2. The CDR3 is 15 residues long. The V segment lost 1 base and the J segment 10 bases; nucleotides outside the gene matches: 2. Germline CDR1 reads SGHVS; CDR2 reads FQNEAQ.